These 6 T cell receptor beta chains share one sample of origin, sequenced in a study of blood T cells in healthy people across ages. A second PCR of roughly 6 to 12 cycles used a sample-barcoded 5' primer and a J-beta primer mix. TCRdb reanalysed the 5' RACE reads using MiXCR and keeps one entry per CDR3 protein. Found here are roughly 800,000 distinct CDR3 sequences, 58% of them singletons; the top ten hold about 20%. The specimen was blood. The receptors were gathered from a man aged 25 to 45 in good health.

This sequence joins TRBV5-6 and TRBJ2-1, with D perhaps TRBD1 or TRBD2 (5 bases each). Germline CDR1 is SGHDT and CDR2 is YYEEEE. The ends were cut back, 0 bases at V and 11 bases at J, with 9 bases in the middle. This CDR3 is 12 amino acids long. CDR3 protein: CASSLVQGQQFF. The CDR3 nucleotides are TGTGCCAGCAGCTTGGTGCAGGGACAGCAGTTCTTC. Combining the CDR3 with reference TRBV5-6 and TRBJ2-1 gives the whole variable domain DAGVTQSPTHLIKTRGQQVTLRCSPKSGHDTVSWYQQALGQGPQFIFQYYEEEERQRGNFPDRFSGHQFPNYSSELNVNALLLGDSALYLCASSLVQGQQFFGPGTRLTVL.

This clonotype appeared once. The J gene is TRBJ2-2, the V gene TRBV29-1; D is ambiguous. V dropped 3 bases and J dropped 5 bases, with 7 bases sitting between them. This CDR3 comprises 12 residues. Germline CDR1 is SQVTM and CDR2 is ANQGSEA. DNA of the CDR3: TGCAGCGTTGACTCCATAACCGGGGAGCTGTTTTTT. Translated: CSVDSITGELFF.

The chain recombines TRBV6-5 with TRBJ1-2; D may be TRBD1 (6 bases). Trimming stripped 11 bases from V and 1 base from J, with 17 bases between. The CDR3 spans 14 residues. Germline V lookup: CDR1 MNHEY, CDR2 SVGAGI. The CDR3 DNA sequence: TGTGCCGTACGGGAGGGAGGGGGTAACTATGGCTACACCTTC. This gives the protein CAVREGGGNYGYTF.

The rearrangement joins TRBV20-1 to TRBJ2-1; TRBD2 is a possible D gene (5 bases). The CDR3 covers 15 residues. Trimming cost V 1 base and J 6 bases, with 16 bases left between them. The germline CDR1 and CDR2 sequences are DFQATT and SNEGSKA (reference sequence). For the CDR3, the DNA is TGCAGTGCTAGAGGGACGGAGGCAGTTCCCAATGAGCAGTTCTTC. This codes for CSARGTEAVPNEQFF.

This clonotype appeared many times. This clone may be a read error of a much larger clone one base away. The V call is TRBV20-1, the J call TRBJ2-1; 9 bases map to TRBD1. The last part of the DNA fits TRBJ2-7 better; the J call may be wrong. Germline V gene data show CDR1 as DFQATT and CDR2 as SNEGSKA (reference sequence). The length of the CDR3 is 16 residues. CDR3 sequence reads: CSAKTGTGFTYNEQYF. The CDR3 DNA sequence: TGCAGTGCTAAAACCGGGACAGGGTTTACTTACAATGAGCAGTACTTC.

The chain is built from TRBV4-3 and TRBJ2-7; possible D gene TRBD1, 5 bases. The CDR3 totals 17 residues. Trimming took 3 bases from V and 1 from J, leaving 19 bases between them. Germline-derived CDR1 and CDR2 are LGHNA and YSLEER. CDR3 nucleotides: TGCGCCAGCAGCCACACCCTGGCTGCAGGGCTGTCCTACGAGCAGTACTTC. Residues: CASSHTLAAGLSYEQYF.